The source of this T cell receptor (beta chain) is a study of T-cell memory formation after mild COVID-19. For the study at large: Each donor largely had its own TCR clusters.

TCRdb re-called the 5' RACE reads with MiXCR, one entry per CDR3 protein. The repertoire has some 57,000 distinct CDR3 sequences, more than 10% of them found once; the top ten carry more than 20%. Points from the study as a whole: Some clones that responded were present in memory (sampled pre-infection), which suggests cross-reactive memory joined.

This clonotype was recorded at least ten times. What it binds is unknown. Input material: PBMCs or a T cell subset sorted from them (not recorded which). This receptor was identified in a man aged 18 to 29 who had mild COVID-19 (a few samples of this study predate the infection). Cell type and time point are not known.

CDR3 sequence (DNA): TGTGCCAGTAGTCCTCCCGGCGATACGCAGTATTTT. It translates to CASSPPGDTQYF. V and J are TRBV6-2 or TRBV6-3 and TRBJ2-3; D is ambiguous. Trimming stripped 9 bases from V and 6 bases from J, with 13 bases between. CDR1 is MNHEY and CDR2 is SVGEGT in the germline V gene. The CDR3 runs 12 residues.